This T cell receptor beta chain derives from a study of blood T cell repertoires in COVID-19. The protocol was immunoSEQ multiplex PCR, while the TCRdb copy is restricted to in-frame clones and leaves out a portion. The sample yields tens of thousands of clones, around nine tenths seen once. Germline V gene lookup returns CDR1 SGHTA and CDR2 FQGNSA. The CDR3 is 17 residues long. The trim removed 1 base at V and 0 bases at J, leaving 6 bases unmatched. The sequence came from a middle-aged man with active or convalescent COVID-19. This chain connects TRBV7-2 to TRBJ2-3; 8 nucleotides line up with TRBD2. Input material: peripheral blood. CDR3 nucleotide sequence: TGTGCCAGCAGCTTAGGCCCCCTAGCGGGCAGCACAGATACGCAGTATTTT. Its protein is CASSLGPLAGSTDTQYF.